What follows are 3 T cell receptor beta chains derived from one specimen sequenced in a study of CD8 T cells in ankylosing spondylitis. TCRdb recomputed calls from the 5' RACE reads with MiXCR, one row per CDR3 protein. The sample consists of hundreds of thousands of distinct CDR3 sequences, about 11% of them appearing once. Whole-study findings and limits: Seemingly characteristic of ankylosing spondylitis blood was a TCR beta motif consisting of fewer than 10 highly homologous variants.

What these receptors recognize is not known. The sample consisted of blood, either unsorted or a sorted T cell fraction (not recorded which). Every receptor here comes from a male donor with ankylosing spondylitis.

The rearrangement uses TRBV9 and TRBJ1-5, with unresolved D. The CDR3 is 13 residues long. The ends were cut back, 0 bases at V and 6 bases at J, with 7 bases in the middle. The V gene's germline CDR1 is SGDLS and CDR2 YYNGEE. CDR3 bases: TGTGCCAGCAGCGTAGACGATGCTCAGCCCCAGCATTTT. Its protein product is CASSVDDAQPQHF.

V is TRBV9 and J is TRBJ2-3; D is uncertain. From germline, CDR1 is SGDLS and CDR2 YYNGEE. V lost 4 bases and J 4 bases, leaving 22 bases between the germline ends. The length of the CDR3 is 17 residues. Here the CDR3 reads CASSPASYLGTADTQYF. CDR3 DNA: TGTGCCAGCAGCCCCGCTTCGTATCTCGGCACGGCAGATACGCAGTATTTT.

There are a few counts of this clonotype. The V and J genes are TRBV29-1 and TRBJ1-2; D is ambiguous. V shed 5 bases and J shed 5 bases, with 15 bases lying between them. This CDR3 is 13 amino acids long. From germline, CDR1 is SQVTM and CDR2 ANQGSEA. CDR3 in amino acids: CSVKFYLEYGYTF. CDR3 in DNA: TGCAGCGTTAAGTTCTACCTGGAATATGGCTACACCTTC.